This T cell receptor (beta chain) was obtained from a study of blood T cell repertoires in COVID-19. A few counts support this clone. Method: immunoSEQ multiplex PCR; TCRdb's copy keeps in-frame clones and lacks some. This sample has around 190,000 clones, with about 88% found just once. This TCR came from a woman younger than 30 who had recovered from COVID-19. What was sequenced was PBMCs or T cells enriched from blood (not recorded which).

In DNA form, the CDR3 reads TGTGCCAGCAGCTTAGACCGATCCAGGGGCATGAACACTGAAGCTTTCTTT. Translated: CASSLDRSRGMNTEAFF. The chain has TRBV7-2 and TRBJ1-1, with D perhaps TRBD1 (6 bases). Per the germline V gene, CDR1 is SGHTA and CDR2 is FQGNSA. Trimming left V 1 base short and J 0 bases short, with 15 bases between. This CDR3 region has 17 residues.